There are many counts of the clone carrying this TCR beta chain. The data were obtained in a study of Graves' ophthalmopathy and Graves' hyperthyroidism. Scientists amplified the TCR beta CDR3 regions from RNA transcripts. An initial RT-PCR round employing HTBI primers preceded a second-round multiplex PCR. TCRdb re-derived calls from the multiplex PCR reads in MiXCR, one entry per CDR3 protein. The repertoire holds about 48,000 distinct CDR3 sequences, with 50% as singletons. Trimming pared 7 bases from V and 0 bases from J, leaving 14 bases between. From germline, CDR1 is SNHLY and CDR2 FYNNEI. The CDR3 sequence is 15 residues long.

The sequencing input was peripheral blood. This sequence joins TRBV2 and TRBJ2-3; a possible D gene is TRBD2 (7 bases). This TCR derives from an adult man with Graves' ophthalmopathy. DNA for the CDR3: TGTGCCAGCATAGAGGGGGGGGGCAGCACAGATACGCAGTATTTT. This gives the protein CASIEGGGSTDTQYF. Looking up the rest from reference TRBV2 and TRBJ2-3 gives the full variable domain: EPEVTQTPSHQVTQMGQEVILRCVPISNHLYFYWYRQILGQKVEFLVSFYNNEISEKSEIFDDQFSVERPDGSNFTLKIRSTKLEDSAMYFCASIEGGGSTDTQYFGPGTRLTVL.